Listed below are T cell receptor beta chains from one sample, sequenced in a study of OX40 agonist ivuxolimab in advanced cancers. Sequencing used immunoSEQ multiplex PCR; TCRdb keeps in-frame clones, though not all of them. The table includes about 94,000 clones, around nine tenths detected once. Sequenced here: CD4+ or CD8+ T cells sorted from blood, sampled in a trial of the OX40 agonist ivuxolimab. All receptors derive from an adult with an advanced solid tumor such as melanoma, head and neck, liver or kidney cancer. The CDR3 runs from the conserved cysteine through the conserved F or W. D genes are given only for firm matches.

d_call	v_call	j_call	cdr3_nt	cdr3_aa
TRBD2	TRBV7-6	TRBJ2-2	TGTGCCAGCAGCCCCAAGACTAGCGGGCTCACCGGGGAGCTGTTTTTT	CASSPKTSGLTGELFF
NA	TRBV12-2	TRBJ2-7	TGTGCAAGTCGCTTTTTAGGAAAGTACTACGAGCAGTACTTC	CASRFLGKYYEQYF
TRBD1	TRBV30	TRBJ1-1	TGTGCCTGGAGTGTACGGGGCTCGGGACAGGGCACTGAAGCTTTCTTT	CAWSVRGSGQGTEAFF
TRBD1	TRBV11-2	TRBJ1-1	TGTGCCAGCAGCTGGGGGACAGTGAACACTGAAGCTTTCTTT	CASSWGTVNTEAFF
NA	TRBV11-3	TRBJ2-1	TGTGCCAGCAGCTTAGATCTCGTGGGAGAGGCTTACAATGAGCAGTTCTTC	CASSLDLVGEAYNEQFF
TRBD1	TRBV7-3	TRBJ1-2	TGTGCCAGCAGCTTAGGTCCCTCTCAGGGGGGGTATGGCTACACCTTC	CASSLGPSQGGYGYTF
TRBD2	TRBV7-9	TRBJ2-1	TGTGCCAGCAGGGACTTCGACGGGAGGCGTTCCTACAATGAGCAGTTCTTC	CASRDFDGRRSYNEQFF
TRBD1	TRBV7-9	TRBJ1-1	TGTGCCAGCAGCTTGGGACAGCCGAACACTGAAGCTTTCTTT	CASSLGQPNTEAFF
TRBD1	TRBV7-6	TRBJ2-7	TGTGCCAGCAGCGCCCGGGACAGGGATTACGAGCAGTACTTC	CASSARDRDYEQYF
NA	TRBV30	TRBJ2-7	TGTGCCTGGAGTGTACTTGGTTACGAGCAGTACTTC	CAWSVLGYEQYF
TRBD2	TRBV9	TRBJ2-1	TGTGCCAGCAGCCCAACTGGGACTACCTCCTACAATGAGCAGTTCTTC	CASSPTGTTSYNEQFF
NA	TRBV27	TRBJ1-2	TGTGCCAGCAGTCAACAGGGTCTTGGTGGCTACACCTTC	CASSQQGLGGYTF
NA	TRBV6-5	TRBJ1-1	TGTGCCAGCAGCCTCAACCGCGAAAACACTGAAGCTTTCTTT	CASSLNRENTEAFF
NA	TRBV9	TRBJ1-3	TGTGCCAGCAGCGTAGGTTCGGGAAACACCATATATTTT	CASSVGSGNTIYF
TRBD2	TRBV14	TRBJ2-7	TGTGCCAGCAGCATCCGGGGGACTAGCATTTCCTACGAGCAGTACTTC	CASSIRGTSISYEQYF
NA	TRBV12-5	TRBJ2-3	TGTGCTAGTGGTTTGGATATCTCCCACACAGATACGCAGTATTTT	CASGLDISHTDTQYF